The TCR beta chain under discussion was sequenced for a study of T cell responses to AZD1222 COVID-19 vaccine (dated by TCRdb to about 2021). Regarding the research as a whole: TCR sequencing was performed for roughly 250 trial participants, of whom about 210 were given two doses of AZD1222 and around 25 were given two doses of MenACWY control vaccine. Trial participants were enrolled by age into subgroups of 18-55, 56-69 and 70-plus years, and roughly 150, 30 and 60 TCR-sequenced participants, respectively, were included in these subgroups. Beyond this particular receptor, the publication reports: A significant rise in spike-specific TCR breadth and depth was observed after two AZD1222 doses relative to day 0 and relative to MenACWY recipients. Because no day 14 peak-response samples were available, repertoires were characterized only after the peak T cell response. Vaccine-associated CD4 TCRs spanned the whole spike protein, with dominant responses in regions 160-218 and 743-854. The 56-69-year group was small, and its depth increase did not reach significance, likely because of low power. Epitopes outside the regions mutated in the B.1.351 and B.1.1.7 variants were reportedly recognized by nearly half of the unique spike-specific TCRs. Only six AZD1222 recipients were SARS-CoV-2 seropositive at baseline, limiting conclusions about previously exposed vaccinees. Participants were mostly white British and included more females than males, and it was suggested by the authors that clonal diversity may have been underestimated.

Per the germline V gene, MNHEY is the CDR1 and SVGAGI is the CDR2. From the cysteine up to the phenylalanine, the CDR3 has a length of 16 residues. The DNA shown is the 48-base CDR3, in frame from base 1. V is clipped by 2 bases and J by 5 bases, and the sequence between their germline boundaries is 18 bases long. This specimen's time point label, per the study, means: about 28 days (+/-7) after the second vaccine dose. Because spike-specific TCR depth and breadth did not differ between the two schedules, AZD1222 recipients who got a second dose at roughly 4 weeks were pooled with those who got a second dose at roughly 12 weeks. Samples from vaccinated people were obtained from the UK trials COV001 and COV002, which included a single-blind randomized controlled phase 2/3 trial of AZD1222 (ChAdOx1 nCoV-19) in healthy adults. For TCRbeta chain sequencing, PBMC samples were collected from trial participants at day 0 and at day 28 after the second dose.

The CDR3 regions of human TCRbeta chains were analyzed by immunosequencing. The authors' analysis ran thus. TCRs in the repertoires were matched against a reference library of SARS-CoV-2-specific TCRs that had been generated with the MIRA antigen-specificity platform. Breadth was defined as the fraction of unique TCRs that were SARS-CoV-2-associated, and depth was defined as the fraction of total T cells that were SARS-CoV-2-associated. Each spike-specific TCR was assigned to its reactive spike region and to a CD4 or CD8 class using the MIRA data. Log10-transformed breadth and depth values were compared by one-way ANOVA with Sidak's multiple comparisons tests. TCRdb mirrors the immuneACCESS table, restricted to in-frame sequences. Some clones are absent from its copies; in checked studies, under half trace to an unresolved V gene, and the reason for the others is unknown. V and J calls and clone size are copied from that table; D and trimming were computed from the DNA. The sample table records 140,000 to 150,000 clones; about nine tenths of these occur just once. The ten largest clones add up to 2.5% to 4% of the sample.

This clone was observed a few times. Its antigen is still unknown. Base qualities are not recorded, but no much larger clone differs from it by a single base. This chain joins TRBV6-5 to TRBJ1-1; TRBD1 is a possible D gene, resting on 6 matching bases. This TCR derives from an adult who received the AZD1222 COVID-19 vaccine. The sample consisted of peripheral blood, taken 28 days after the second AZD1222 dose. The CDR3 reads CASSYQGVRGRTEAFF. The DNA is TGTGCCAGCAGTTACCAAGGGGTTCGGGGGCGGACTGAAGCTTTCTTT.